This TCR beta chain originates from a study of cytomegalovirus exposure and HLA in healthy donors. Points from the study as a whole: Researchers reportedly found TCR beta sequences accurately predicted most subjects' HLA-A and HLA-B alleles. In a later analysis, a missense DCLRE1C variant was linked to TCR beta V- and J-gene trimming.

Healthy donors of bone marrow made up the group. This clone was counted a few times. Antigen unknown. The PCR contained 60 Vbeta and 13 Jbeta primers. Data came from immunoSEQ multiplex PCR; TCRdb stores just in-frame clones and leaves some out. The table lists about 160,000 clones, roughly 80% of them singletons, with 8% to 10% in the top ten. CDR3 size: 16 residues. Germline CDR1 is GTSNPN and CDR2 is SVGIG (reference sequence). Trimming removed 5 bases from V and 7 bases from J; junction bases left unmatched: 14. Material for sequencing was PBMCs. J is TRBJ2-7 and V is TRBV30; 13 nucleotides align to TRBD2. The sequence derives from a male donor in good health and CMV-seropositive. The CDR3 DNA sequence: TGTGCCTGGGGGACTAGCGGGACGATCCTTCTACGTGAGCAGTACTTC. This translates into CAWGTSGTILLREQYF.